This TCR beta chain was captured by sequencing in a study of long-term antiretroviral therapy in people with HIV. Study findings and constraints: Control repertoires displayed wider CDR3 length ranges than the HIV repertoires. ART was followed by higher diversity that remained below transplant donor controls.

Participants living with HIV all received treatment in the United States. Samples held roughly 0.95-11 million cryopreserved PBMC before DNA extraction. At survey level, the immunoSEQ assay was run in its v3.0 version. Some clones are missing from TCRdb's copy, which holds only in-frame ones; the method was immunoSEQ multiplex PCR. The profile shows about 20,000 clones, roughly 80% of them singletons. This CDR3 contains 16 residues. Trimming took 0 bases from V and 4 from J; bases not matched to a gene: 4. Germline V gene lookup returns CDR1 SGHNT and CDR2 YENEEA. As concerns this clone: Its antigen is not known.

This chain links TRBV11-3 with TRBJ2-1, with 9 bases aligning to TRBD2. The clonotype was recovered from a woman aged 30 to 39 with HIV. Sequences were derived from unsorted PBMCs, sampled 2.9 years after starting antiretroviral therapy. Here the CDR3 reads CASSLDAGGMYNEQFF. The CDR3 coding sequence is TGTGCCAGCAGCTTAGACGCGGGGGGGATGTACAATGAGCAGTTCTTC.